This T cell receptor beta chain was recorded in a study of cytomegalovirus exposure and HLA in healthy donors. Study-level results: Information on immune exposure was restricted to one variable (CMV serostatus). Earlier analysis looked at TCR beta V segments, and most were productive about 90% or about 30% of the time. Presence/absence analyses took donor sequencing depth as roughly uniform.

V dropped 2 bases and J dropped 4 bases, with 14 bases sitting between them. Germline CDR1 GTSNPN, CDR2 SVGIG (reference sequence). The CDR3 length is 14 residues. PCR used 60 Vbeta primers and 13 Jbeta primers. Sequencing used immunoSEQ multiplex PCR; TCRdb keeps in-frame clones, though not all of them. Its table records roughly 60,000 clones. Turning to this clone: Its target is not known.

The specimen was PBMCs. The receptor was derived from a woman aged 18-30 years in good health and CMV-seronegative. The chain uses TRBV30 and TRBJ1-1, with D hard to call. The CDR3, as DNA: TGTGCCTGGAGTTTCGTTATTCAGGCCACTGAAGCTTTCTTT. The encoded protein is CAWSFVIQATEAFF.